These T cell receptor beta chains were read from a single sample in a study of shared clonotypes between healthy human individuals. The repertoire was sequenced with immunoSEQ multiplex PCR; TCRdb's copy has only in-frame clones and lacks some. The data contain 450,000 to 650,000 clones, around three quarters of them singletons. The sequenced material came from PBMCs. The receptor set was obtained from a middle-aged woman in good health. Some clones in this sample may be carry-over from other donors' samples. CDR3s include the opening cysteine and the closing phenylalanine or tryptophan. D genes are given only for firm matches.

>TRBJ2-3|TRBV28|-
CASSRFPGSTDTQYF
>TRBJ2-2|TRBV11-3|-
CASSLVYTGELFF
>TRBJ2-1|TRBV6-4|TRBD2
CASSAPWGEGHYNEQFF
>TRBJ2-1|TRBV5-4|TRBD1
CASSLGQGTYNEQFF
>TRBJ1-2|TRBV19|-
CASSMDGSYGYTF
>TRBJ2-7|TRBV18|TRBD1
CASSPGQGSEQYF
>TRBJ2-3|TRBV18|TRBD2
CASSPQTSGSTDTQYF
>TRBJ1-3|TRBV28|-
CASSLHGNTIYF
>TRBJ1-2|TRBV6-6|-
CASSSQYGYTF
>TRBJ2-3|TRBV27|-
CASSPWTQADTQYF
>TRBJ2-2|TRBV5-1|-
CASSLGSGELFF